This paragraph covers one TCR beta chain sequence. Its antigen has not been determined. Base qualities were left out, and no much larger clone turns up one base away. Participants in the prospective study were aged 18 to 89 years, lived in more than 20 United States geographic areas, and enrolled through a virtual design. In the prospective study, cohorts were assigned on the basis of participant-reported clinical history obtained from a screening survey and a study questionnaire. Exposed participants had been in contact with someone with a PCR-confirmed or clinician-diagnosed COVID-19 case within 2 weeks of study entry. In the prospective study, mobile phlebotomists collected whole blood, serum and a nasopharyngeal or oropharyngeal swab from each participant. Participants in the prospective study had the option to provide additional blood draws and questionnaires over a roughly 2-month period. Blood samples from the prospective study were shipped frozen or at room temperature prior to DNA extraction.

The sample originates from a study of blood T cell repertoires in COVID-19 (dated by TCRdb to about 2020). Broadly, across the study: Collaborator samples came from the United States, Italy and Spain and covered acute and convalescent phases of COVID-19. The material from the prospective study consisted of cDNA or gDNA derived from T cells, B-cell-depleted T cells, or PBMCs. Deeply sampled blood TCRbeta repertoires from subjects exposed to, actively infected with, or recovered from COVID-19 were included in the dataset. The repertoires were released in a freely available public database meant as a resource for research on the immune response to SARS-CoV-2. The samples were drawn from the first 160 participants of the ongoing ImmuneRACE study and from 1,254 subjects provided by 6 global collaborators. Sample metadata almost always included a de-identified subject ID, COVID-19 status, age in years and sex. Where available, HLA class I and class II types were taken from metadata supplied by the sample provider and were not determined by assay-based typing.

Broad study findings and their caveats: Clinical and demographic metadata were provided uncurated, with the amount varying by source and participant.

V has 3 bases trimmed and J has 6 bases trimmed; junction bases matching no gene number 2. Inclusive of the bounding cysteine and phenylalanine, the CDR3 is 14 residues long. Just the 42-base CDR3 DNA is kept, in frame starting at base 1. Reading the germline V gene gives CDR1 SGHDN and CDR2 FVKESK. The immunoSEQ Assay, a bias-controlled multiplex PCR, was used to amplify TCRbeta CDR3 regions from genomic DNA. The paper's processing steps were these. The number of nucleated cells in each sample was estimated from the amplification of reference gene primers within the assay. To quantify the absolute abundance of each unique TCRbeta CDR3 rearrangement, sequence reads were collapsed and filtered. Productive Simpson clonality was computed per sample as the square root of Simpson's diversity index over productive rearrangements. As stored in TCRdb, this immuneACCESS dataset retains in-frame rearrangements with V and J assigned. A fraction of the clones does not appear; measured against another copy, unresolved V genes explain less than half of the discrepancy, and the remainder lacks a known reason. The V and J calls and clone size were taken over from that table, and D and trimming were inferred from the DNA. The sample records roughly 240,000 clones, around 90% of which are singletons. The top ten clones comprise 0.87% of the sample.

This clonotype was obtained from a man aged 50-59 years who had been exposed to COVID-19. In this chain, TRBV14 is recombined with TRBJ2-1; 10 central nucleotides agree with TRBD1. Input material: PBMCs or T cells enriched from blood (not recorded which). The CDR3 reads CASSHRDRGNEQFF. In nucleotides, the sequence is TGTGCCAGCAGCCACCGGGACAGGGGCAATGAGCAGTTCTTC.